Listed below are T cell receptor beta chains from one sample, sequenced in a study of cytomegalovirus exposure and HLA in healthy donors. Here immunoSEQ multiplex PCR was the method, and the copy in TCRdb shows in-frame clones only, minus some. Among over 100,000 clones listed, 70% to 85% were seen once. The sample was PBMCs. These receptor sequences come from a man in his forties in good health and CMV-seropositive. The CDR3 runs from the conserved cysteine through the conserved F or W. A D gene is named only where the DNA matches it firmly. Clone size appears in some rows only: once, few, many, or a class for an expanded clone.

J	V	size	length	D	CDR3	DNA
TRBJ1-2	TRBV14	.	14	.	CASSPSRQDYGYTF	TGTGCCAGCAGCCCATCGCGACAGGACTATGGCTACACCTTC
TRBJ2-7	TRBV10-3	.	14	TRBD1	CAISERTGGAEQYF	TGTGCCATCAGTGAGCGGACAGGGGGCGCCGAGCAGTACTTC
TRBJ1-4	TRBV27	.	13	.	CASTPRTNEKLFF	TGTGCCAGCACCCCCCGGACAAATGAAAAACTGTTTTTT
TRBJ1-1	TRBV20-1	once	11	.	CRGRQYTEAFF	TGCAGAGGTCGACAGTACACTGAAGCTTTCTTT
TRBJ1-1	TRBV6-6	few	14	.	CASRTQGANTEAFF	TGTGCCAGCAGAACACAGGGAGCGAACACTGAAGCTTTCTTT
TRBJ2-1	TRBV7-9	once	15	.	CASSFRGAGYNEQFF	TGTGCCAGCAGCTTCCGGGGGGCAGGATACAATGAGCAGTTCTTC
TRBJ1-3	TRBV7-2	.	15	TRBD1	CASSFYRDSGNTIYF	TGTGCCAGCAGCTTCTACCGGGACAGCGGAAACACCATATATTTT
TRBJ2-7	TRBV7-2	.	16	TRBD1	CASSLQAGTGGHEQYF	TGTGCCAGCAGCTTGCAGGCCGGGACAGGGGGCCACGAGCAGTACTTC
TRBJ1-1	TRBV6-1	.	15	.	CASSPGGNHDTEAFF	TGTGCCAGCAGTCCTGGGGGGAATCACGACACTGAAGCTTTCTTT
TRBJ2-7	TRBV19	few	13	TRBD2	CASRESGDYEQYF	TGTGCCAGTAGGGAAAGCGGGGACTACGAGCAGTACTTC
TRBJ2-6	TRBV28	few	20	.	CASSPAGEGGAGSGANVLTF	TGTGCCAGCAGCCCCGCGGGTGAAGGGGGGGCCGGCTCTGGGGCCAACGTCCTGACTTTC
TRBJ2-2	TRBV19	.	18	TRBD2	CASSIASGGRAGTGELFF	TGTGCCAGTAGTATCGCCTCGGGGGGTCGGGCAGGGACCGGGGAGCTGTTTTTT
TRBJ2-3	TRBV4-3	.	15	TRBD2	CASSQVAGDTDTQYF	TGCGCCAGCAGCCAAGTTGCGGGAGACACAGATACGCAGTATTTT
TRBJ2-7	TRBV28	.	16	TRBD1	CASSLWTGTASYEQYF	TGTGCCAGCAGTTTATGGACCGGGACAGCCTCCTACGAGCAGTACTTC
TRBJ2-2	TRBV27	.	20	.	CASSFYNPPGLSGNTGELFF	TGTGCCAGCAGTTTCTATAATCCCCCGGGTTTAAGCGGAAACACCGGGGAGCTGTTTTTT
TRBJ1-3	TRBV9	.	14	.	CASSAGLSGNTIYF	TGTGCCAGCAGCGCGGGACTATCTGGAAACACCATATATTTT
TRBJ2-5	TRBV7-9	.	16	.	CTSSLSVGLDQETQYF	TGTACCAGCAGCTTATCCGTCGGGTTGGACCAAGAGACCCAGTACTTC
TRBJ1-2	TRBV28	.	15	TRBD1	CASSPGGQVDYGYTF	TGTGCCAGCAGTCCCGGGGGACAGGTCGACTATGGCTACACCTTC
TRBJ2-3	TRBV6-5	few	15	TRBD2	CASSYSGDPTDTQYF	TGTGCCAGCAGTTACAGCGGGGACCCCACAGATACGCAGTATTTT
TRBJ1-4	TRBV6-5	.	11	.	CASRGREKLFF	TGTGCCAGCAGGGGGCGAGAAAAACTGTTTTTT
TRBJ1-5	TRBV6-6	.	15	.	CASSYSGRFNQPQHF	TGTGCCAGCAGTTACTCTGGCAGATTTAATCAGCCCCAGCATTTT
TRBJ1-1	TRBV18	once	14	.	CASSPLGSSKEAFF	TGTGCCAGCTCACCATTAGGTTCTAGCAAAGAAGCTTTCTTT
TRBJ2-7	TRBV6-5	.	13	.	CASSYTGTYEQYF	TGTGCCAGCAGTTACACCGGGACATACGAGCAGTACTTC
TRBJ2-2	TRBV5-1	once	14	.	CASSLAPNEGELFF	TGCGCCAGCAGCTTGGCCCCTAACGAGGGGGAGCTGTTTTTT
TRBJ1-3	TRBV6-6	.	16	TRBD1	CASTLQGGNSGNTIYF	TGTGCCAGCACCCTACAGGGGGGGAACTCTGGAAACACCATATATTTT
TRBJ2-7	TRBV4-2	.	16	TRBD1	CASSQVSGQGFREQYF	TGTGCCAGCAGCCAAGTGTCGGGACAGGGTTTTCGCGAGCAGTACTTC
TRBJ2-3	TRBV7-2	.	14	TRBD2	CASSLGRLAGLQYF	TGTGCCAGCAGCTTAGGACGTCTAGCGGGGCTCCAGTATTTT
TRBJ2-3	TRBV7-7	.	14	TRBD1	CASSLGQGTDTQYF	TGTGCTAGCAGCCTGGGACAGGGCACAGATACGCAGTATTTT
TRBJ2-5	TRBV7-9	.	13	.	CASSLVREETQYF	TGTGCCAGCAGCTTAGTACGGGAAGAGACCCAGTACTTC
TRBJ1-2	TRBV27	.	14	TRBD1	CASSERTGNYGYTF	TGTGCCAGCAGTGAACGGACAGGGAACTATGGCTACACCTTC
TRBJ2-5	TRBV5-1	.	14	TRBD1	CASSLVQGRETQYF	TGCGCCAGCAGCTTGGTACAGGGGAGAGAGACCCAGTACTTC
TRBJ1-2	TRBV28	.	18	.	CASTPETGWGAQTYGYTF	TGTGCCAGCACCCCGGAAACAGGGTGGGGTGCTCAGACATATGGCTACACCTTC
TRBJ2-5	TRBV28	.	13	.	CASSWGGVLTQYF	TGTGCCAGCAGTTGGGGCGGGGTTTTGACCCAGTACTTC
TRBJ1-2	TRBV5-1	.	16	TRBD1	CASSEFSGTGMYGYTF	TGCGCCAGCAGCGAATTCTCCGGGACAGGGATGTATGGCTACACCTTC
TRBJ1-5	TRBV18	.	15	TRBD1	CASSRGTAGNQPQHF	TGTGCCAGCTCACGCGGGACAGCAGGCAATCAGCCCCAGCATTTT
TRBJ1-5	TRBV6-5	few	14	.	CASSYSGGGQPQHF	TGTGCCAGCAGTTACTCGGGGGGAGGGCAGCCCCAGCATTTT
TRBJ1-5	TRBV7-6	.	11	.	CASSLSGPQHF	TGTGCCAGCAGCTTAAGCGGGCCCCAGCATTTT
TRBJ2-5	TRBV30	.	15	.	CAWLIRARVEETQYF	TGTGCCTGGTTGATTCGCGCGCGGGTAGAAGAGACCCAGTACTTC
TRBJ2-7	TRBV7-9	.	15	.	CASSLYRPASYEQYF	TGTGCCAGCAGCCTCTATCGTCCTGCCTCCTACGAGCAGTACTTC
TRBJ2-7	TRBV4-3	few	16	TRBD2	CASSQGSSGTFYEQYF	TGCGCCAGCAGCCAAGGGTCTAGCGGGACTTTCTACGAGCAGTACTTC
TRBJ2-5	TRBV19	.	13	.	CASSDRPRETQYF	TGTGCCAGTAGCGACAGGCCTAGGGAGACCCAGTACTTC
TRBJ1-1	TRBV27	.	14	TRBD1	CASSWGQGITEAFF	TGTGCCAGCAGTTGGGGACAGGGGATCACTGAAGCTTTCTTT
TRBJ2-7	TRBV28	.	12	.	CASRSWQVEQYF	TGTGCCAGCAGGTCGTGGCAGGTCGAGCAGTACTTC
TRBJ1-4	TRBV4-1	few	15	TRBD1	CASSPTGGRVEKLFF	TGCGCCAGCAGCCCAACAGGGGGAAGAGTGGAAAAACTGTTTTTT
TRBJ1-1	TRBV7-9	.	14	TRBD1	CASSLGQANTEAFF	TGTGCCAGCAGCCTTGGACAGGCGAACACTGAAGCTTTCTTT
TRBJ2-5	TRBV11-3	.	13	TRBD1	CASSRQGGETQYF	TGTGCCAGCAGCCGACAGGGTGGGGAGACCCAGTACTTC
TRBJ2-2	TRBV7-6	.	14	TRBD2	CASMTGGLVGELFF	TGTGCCAGCATGACGGGGGGATTGGTCGGGGAGCTGTTTTTT
TRBJ2-4	TRBV7-8	once	14	.	CASSPTGTKNSQYF	TGTGCCAGCAGCCCTACAGGGACCAAAAACAGTCAGTACTTC
TRBJ2-1	TRBV11-2	few	15	.	CASSSLQGGYNEQFF	TGTGCCAGCAGCTCACTTCAGGGGGGCTACAATGAGCAGTTCTTC
TRBJ1-4	TRBV7-2	few	14	.	CASSFSLAEEKLFF	TGTGCCAGCAGCTTTTCTTTAGCGGAAGAAAAACTGTTTTTT
TRBJ2-7	TRBV7-8	once	14	TRBD1	CASSSRQGSYEQYF	TGTGCCAGCAGCAGCCGACAGGGCTCCTACGAGCAGTACTTC
TRBJ1-1	TRBV11-2	.	15	.	CASSPDTAQVAEAFF	TGTGCCAGCAGTCCTGACACGGCACAGGTGGCTGAAGCTTTCTTT
TRBJ2-7	TRBV6-5	.	14	.	CASSLDGSSYEQYF	TGTGCCAGCAGTTTAGACGGGAGCTCCTACGAGCAGTACTTC
TRBJ1-2	TRBV6-1	.	13	TRBD1	CASKGTENYGYTF	TGTGCCAGCAAAGGGACAGAGAACTATGGCTACACCTTC
TRBJ1-5	TRBV28	.	17	.	CASSLQTGAYSNQPQHF	TGTGCCAGCAGTTTGCAAACAGGCGCCTATAGCAATCAGCCCCAGCATTTT